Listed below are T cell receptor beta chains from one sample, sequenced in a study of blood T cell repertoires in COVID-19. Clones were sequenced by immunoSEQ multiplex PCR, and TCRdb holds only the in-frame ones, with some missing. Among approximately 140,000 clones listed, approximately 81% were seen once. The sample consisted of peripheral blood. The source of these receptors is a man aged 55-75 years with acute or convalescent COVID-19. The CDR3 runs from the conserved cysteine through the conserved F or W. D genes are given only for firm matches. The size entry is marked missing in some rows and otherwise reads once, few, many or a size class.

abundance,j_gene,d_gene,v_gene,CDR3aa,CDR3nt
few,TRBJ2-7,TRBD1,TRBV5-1,CASSLDRRGSSYEQYF,TGCGCCAGCAGCTTGGATCGCAGGGGGAGCTCCTACGAGCAGTACTTC
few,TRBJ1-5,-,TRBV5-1,CASSLGQNQPQHF,TGCGCCAGCAGCTTGGGGCAGAATCAGCCCCAGCATTTT
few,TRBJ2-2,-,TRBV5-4,CASSFRGWKDTGELFF,TGTGCCAGCAGCTTTAGGGGGTGGAAGGACACCGGGGAGCTGTTTTTT
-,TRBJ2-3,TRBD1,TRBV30,CAWSVGTGSTDTQYF,TGTGCCTGGAGTGTGGGGACAGGGAGTACAGATACGCAGTATTTT
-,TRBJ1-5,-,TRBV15,CATSRTQQNQPQHF,TGTGCCACCAGCCGCACCCAACAAAATCAGCCCCAGCATTTT
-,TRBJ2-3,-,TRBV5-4,CASSRDLGATDTQYF,TGTGCCAGCAGCCGCGACTTAGGAGCCACAGATACGCAGTATTTT
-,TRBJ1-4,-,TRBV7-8,CASSLFTWGETNEKLFF,TGTGCCAGCAGCTTATTTACCTGGGGAGAGACTAATGAAAAACTGTTTTTT
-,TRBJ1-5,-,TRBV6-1,CASSERRVGSNQPQHF,TGTGCCAGCAGTGAAAGACGGGTGGGTAGCAATCAGCCCCAGCATTTT
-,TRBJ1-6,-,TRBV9,CASSVDSYNSPLHF,TGTGCCAGCAGCGTAGACAGCTACAATTCACCCCTCCACTTT
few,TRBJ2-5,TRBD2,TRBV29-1,CSVGTSGQETQYF,TGCAGCGTTGGGACTAGTGGACAAGAGACCCAGTACTTC
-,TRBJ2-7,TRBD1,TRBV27,CASSQGQGLYEQYF,TGTGCCAGCAGTCAAGGACAGGGACTTTACGAGCAGTACTTC
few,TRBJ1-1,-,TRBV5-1,CASSLATENTEAFF,TGCGCCAGCAGCTTGGCTACAGAGAACACTGAAGCTTTCTTT
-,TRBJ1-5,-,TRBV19,CASTPLQLVGQPQHF,TGTGCCAGTACCCCTCTACAGTTGGTTGGTCAGCCCCAGCATTTT
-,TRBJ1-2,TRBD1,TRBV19,CASTMDRGHGYTF,TGTGCCAGTACCATGGACAGGGGGCATGGCTACACCTTC
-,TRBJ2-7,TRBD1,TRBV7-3,CASSLDRSNYEQYF,TGTGCCAGCAGTCTGGACAGGAGTAACTACGAGCAGTACTTC
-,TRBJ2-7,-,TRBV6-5,CASASGTLSYEQYF,TGTGCCAGCGCTTCCGGGACACTTTCCTACGAGCAGTACTTC
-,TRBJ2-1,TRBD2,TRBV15,CATSREGSGRVNEQFF,TGTGCCACCAGCAGAGAAGGTAGCGGGAGGGTCAATGAGCAGTTCTTC
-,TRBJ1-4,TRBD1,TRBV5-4,CASSPDRDQPEKLFF,TGTGCCAGCAGCCCTGACAGGGATCAACCTGAAAAACTGTTTTTT
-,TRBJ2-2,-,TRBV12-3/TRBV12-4,CASSLRSTGELFF,TGTGCCAGCAGTTTGCGGTCGACCGGGGAGCTGTTTTTT
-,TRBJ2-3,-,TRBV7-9,CASSTIEDTDTQYF,TGTGCCAGCAGCACCATAGAAGACACAGATACGCAGTATTTT
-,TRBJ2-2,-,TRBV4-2,CASSQDRGRTGELFF,TGTGCCAGCAGCCAAGATAGGGGCAGAACCGGGGAGCTGTTTTTT
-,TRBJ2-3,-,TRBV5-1,CASSLGGYTDTQYF,TGCGCCAGCAGCTTGGGCGGTTACACAGATACGCAGTATTTT
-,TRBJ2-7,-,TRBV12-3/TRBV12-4,CASSPGQTYEQYF,TGTGCCAGCAGTCCGGGACAAACTTACGAGCAGTACTTC
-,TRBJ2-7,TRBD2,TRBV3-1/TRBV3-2,CASSRRENSYEQYF,TGTGCCAGCAGCCGGCGGGAGAACTCCTACGAGCAGTACTTC
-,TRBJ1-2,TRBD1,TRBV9,CASSGRTGPMEGYTF,TGTGCCAGCAGCGGCCGGACAGGGCCGATGGAGGGCTACACCTTC
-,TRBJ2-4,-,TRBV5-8,CASSLESLAKNIQYF,TGTGCCAGCAGCTTGGAATCCCTAGCCAAAAACATTCAGTACTTC
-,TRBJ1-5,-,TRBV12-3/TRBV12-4,CASSRRGNQPQHF,TGTGCCAGCAGTCGACGGGGCAATCAGCCCCAGCATTTT
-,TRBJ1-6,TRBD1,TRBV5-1,CASSLGQGAHSPLHF,TGCGCCAGCAGCCTAGGACAGGGGGCTCATTCACCCCTCCACTTT
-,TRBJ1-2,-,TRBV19,CASSIGQAYGYTF,TGTGCCAGTAGTATAGGACAGGCCTATGGCTACACCTTC
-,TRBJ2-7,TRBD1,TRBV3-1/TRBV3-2,CASRPNRGTYEQYF,TGTGCCAGCAGACCCAACAGGGGAACCTACGAGCAGTACTTC
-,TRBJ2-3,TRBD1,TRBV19,CASSTGQGDTDTQYF,TGTGCCAGTAGTACCGGACAGGGAGACACAGATACGCAGTATTTT
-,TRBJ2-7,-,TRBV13,CASSLQGTLAYEQYF,TGTGCCAGCAGCTTACAGGGTACATTAGCCTACGAGCAGTACTTC
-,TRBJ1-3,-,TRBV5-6,CASSSTGLAGNTIYF,TGTGCCAGCAGCTCCACAGGGCTCGCTGGAAACACCATATATTTT
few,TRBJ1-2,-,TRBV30,CAWRRTQGVGYGYTF,TGTGCCTGGAGGAGAACACAGGGAGTTGGCTATGGCTACACCTTC
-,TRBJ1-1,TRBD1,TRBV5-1,CASSLRPATGMNTEAFF,TGCGCCAGCAGCTTGCGCCCAGCGACAGGGATGAACACTGAAGCTTTCTTT
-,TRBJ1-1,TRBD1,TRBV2,CASAQRGQGTEAFF,TGTGCCAGCGCCCAAAGGGGACAGGGCACTGAAGCTTTCTTT
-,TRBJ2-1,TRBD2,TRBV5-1,CASSRSGGLYNEQFF,TGCGCCAGCAGCCGAAGCGGGGGGCTCTACAATGAGCAGTTCTTC
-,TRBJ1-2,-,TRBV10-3,CAIRTGYGYTF,TGTGCCATCAGGACAGGATATGGCTACACCTTC